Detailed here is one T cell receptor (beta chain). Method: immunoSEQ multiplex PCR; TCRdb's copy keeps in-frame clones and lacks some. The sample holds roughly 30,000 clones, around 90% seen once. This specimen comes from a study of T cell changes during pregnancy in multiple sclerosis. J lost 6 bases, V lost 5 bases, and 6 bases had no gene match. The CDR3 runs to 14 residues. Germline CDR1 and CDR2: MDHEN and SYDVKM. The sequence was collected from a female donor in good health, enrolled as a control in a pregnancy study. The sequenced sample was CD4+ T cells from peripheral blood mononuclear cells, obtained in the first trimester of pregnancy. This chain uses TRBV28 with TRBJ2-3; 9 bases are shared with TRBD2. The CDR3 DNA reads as TGTGCCAGCAGTATTGGCGGGGGGGCGGATACGCAGTATTTT. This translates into CASSIGGGADTQYF.